Sequencing of this T cell receptor (delta chain) was carried out in a study of gamma-delta T cells after stem cell transplantation. TCRdb re-analyzed the RT-PCR reads via CATT. The sample yields some 700 delta-chain clones, around three fifths seen once. A note on this clone: One junction end does not reproduce the germline sequence, and a read error may be involved.

The sequenced material came from gamma-delta T cells. The clonotype originates from a human donor. It is not recorded whose cells these are; they may come from a transplant donor.

The CDR3: CACDTGGTSTWETRQMFF. The CDR3 coding sequence is TGTGCCTGTGACACCGGAGGGACAAGCACCTGGGAAACCCGACAGATGTTTTTC. The chain uses TRDV2 and TRDJ3; possibly TRDD3 for D (5 bases). Germline CDR1 is GEAIGNYY and CDR2 is EKD. The CDR3 has 18 amino acids.